The present T cell receptor (beta chain) was sequenced within a study of blood T cell repertoires in COVID-19. Across the whole study: Collection of acute and convalescent COVID-19 samples took place in the United States, Italy and Spain. Nucleic acid was either cDNA or gDNA, and it came from T cells, B-cell-depleted T cells, or PBMCs.

Original analysis: Estimation of nucleated cell counts was performed using reference gene primer amplification. Using immunoSEQ multiplex PCR, the repertoire was profiled, and TCRdb retains in-frame clones only, with some absent. V, J and clone size are taken as reported in that table, and D and trimming were inferred from the DNA itself. The sample includes 120,000 to 150,000 clones, 85% to 90% seen only once; the top ten take about 5.7%. The CDR3 is made up of 19 amino acids. V shed 1 base, J shed 6 bases, and the junction held 12 bases outside the gene matches. Germline V gives CDR1 SGHAT, CDR2 FQNNGV.

This sequence was found in an elderly man with acute or convalescent COVID-19. The chain couples TRBV11-2 to TRBJ2-3; TRBD2 matches 14 bases. The specimen was peripheral blood. This CDR3 is CASSLVPGRLAGGLDTQYF. CDR3 sequence (DNA): TGTGCCAGCAGCTTAGTCCCGGGGCGACTAGCGGGGGGGCTGGATACGCAGTATTTT. The complete variable domain, with remaining parts taken from reference TRBV11-2 and TRBJ2-3, reads EAGVAQSPRYKIIEKRQSVAFWCNPISGHATLYWYQQILGQGPKLLIQFQNNGVVDDSQLPKDRFSAERLKGVDSTLKIQPAKLEDSAVYLCASSLVPGRLAGGLDTQYFGPGTRLTVL.